The present TCR beta chain was sequenced within a study of T-cell memory formation after mild COVID-19 (dated by TCRdb to about 2021). About the investigation overall: TCR sequence clusters from the two donors were largely donor specific. In a couple of donors, T-cell clones that expanded and contracted after mild COVID-19 were tracked by sequencing TCRalpha and TCRbeta repertoires over time. The cohort was made up of two young adult volunteers, one female and one male, who were previously healthy.

Study-level results and caveats: Balanced CD4/CD8 phenotypes were observed for clones contracting from day 15 to 85, whereas a bias towards CD4+ was observed for a second wave of clones expanding from day 15 to 37. The second-wave clones that peaked on day 37 were not confirmed to be SARS-CoV-2 specific. Contracting CD4+ clones turned up mainly in the CM and EM memory subsets, whereas EMRA was where CD8+ clones were enriched. Some responding clones were detected in pre-infection memory, which suggested that pre-existing cross-reactive memory T cells had joined the SARS-CoV-2 response. Only a couple of mild cases were covered in the study, and larger cohorts including severe cases with pre-infection samples were considered necessary.

The CDR3 runs 15 residues from the cysteine to the phenylalanine. Of the read, only the CDR3 DNA is kept; its 45 bases are in frame from base 1. The CDR1 and CDR2 encoded by the germline V gene (reference sequence) are LGHDT and YNNKEL. For this chain, trimming is 1 base at the V end and 5 bases at the J end, and the number of junction bases without a gene match is 6. PBMCs were isolated by Ficoll-Paque density gradient centrifugation. This clonotype was found a few times. Its cognate antigen has yet to be identified. Per-nucleotide qualities are absent, and no much larger clonotype sits a single base away. For sequencing, an Illumina NovaSeq 6000 was employed. Using 5'RACE with constant-segment primers, TCRalpha and TCRbeta cDNA libraries were constructed, with sample barcodes and unique molecular identifiers added in the process. Trizol reagent was used to extract RNA from every sample. Libraries were amplified in two PCR steps, with a second sample barcode and Illumina TruSeq adapters added in the second step. Sequencing of the libraries was done on an Illumina NovaSeq, producing 2 x 150 bp paired-end reads. The authors processed their data as follows. With migec v1.2.7, reads were demultiplexed and then collapsed into UMI-guided consensus sequences. Using mixcr v2.1.11, UMI consensuses were aligned to TRA and TRB V and J templates and then assembled into clonotypes. A clonotype was counted as expanded or contracted only if both edgeR and NoisET called the change significant, with noise models trained on biological replicates. edgeR calls used a false discovery rate-adjusted p below 0.01 and a log2 fold-change threshold of 1. As an exploratory analysis of dynamics, max-normalized trajectories of the 1000 most abundant clonotypes were examined by PCA with hierarchical clustering. Each responding clone was given a CD4 or CD8 phenotype based on the CD4+ and CD8+ repertoires, which had been sequenced separately. The public sequencing data were trimmed at Q25 with fastp and processed into clonotypes with MiXCR by TCRdb, which kept only in-frame beta chains. CDR3 protein duplicates are merged, each entry listing the most common genes and DNA. The authors' filters were not applied to this entry. Here the sample has 550,000 to 700,000 distinct CDR3 sequences; roughly a sixth occur a single time. Around 8.1% of the sample rests with the top ten.

Recombination connected TRBV3-1 to TRBJ2-3; a stretch of 7 junction bases matches TRBD2. This receptor was identified in an adult woman who had mild COVID-19 (a few samples of this study predate the infection). The sample titles of this study are shuffled in the database, so cell type and time point are left out; the donor was told from shared clones. Source material: PBMCs or a T cell subset sorted from them (not recorded which). Here the CDR3 is given as CASSQGWAGVDTQYF. The base sequence is TGTGCCAGCAGCCAAGGGTGGGCGGGAGTAGATACGCAGTATTTT.